The 15 T cell receptor beta chains listed next were all sequenced from one sample in a study of control samples from healthy donors and cancer patients. The assay was immunoSEQ multiplex PCR, and TCRdb's table has in-frame clones only and misses some. Here the sample spans around 90,000 clones, more than 75% being singletons. The material sequenced was blood. These receptors originate from a woman in her thirties or forties in good health.

Regarding this clone: The junction differs from germline at one of its ends, possibly a read error. The same CDR3 is also encoded by other DNA sequences in this sample. The chain links TRBV19 to TRBJ1-1, with D perhaps matching TRBD1 (6 bases). There are 13 residues in the CDR3. The germline gives CDR1 LNHDA, CDR2 SQIVND (reference sequence). The CDR3 region is CASRGTPDTEAFF. As DNA, the CDR3 is TGCGCCAGTAGGGGGACACCCGATACTGAAGCTTTCTTT. Full variable domain (outside the CDR3, taken from reference TRBV19 and TRBJ1-1): DGGITQSPKYLFRKEGQNVTLSCEQNLNHDAMYWYRQDPGQGLRLIYYSQIVNDFQKGDIAEGYSVSREKKESFPLTVTSAQKNPTAFYLCASRGTPDTEAFFGQGTRLTVV.

V and J are TRBV19 and TRBJ2-1; TRBD1 might be the D (5 bases). The CDR3 is made up of 13 amino acids. Germline CDR1 LNHDA, CDR2 SQIVND (reference sequence). V was shortened by 3 bases and J by 6 bases, with 9 bases between the two germline ends. CDR3 bases: TGTGCCAGTAGTATCCCAGGGTTCAATGAGCAGTTCTTC. Residues: CASSIPGFNEQFF.

This clone was detected only once. The chain combines TRBV29-1 with TRBJ2-1; no definite D call. The V gene lost 4 bases and the J gene lost 8 bases, with 12 bases spanning the gap. The CDR3 loop spans 12 amino acids. The germline V gene encodes CDR1 SQVTM and CDR2 ANQGSEA. The CDR3 nucleotides are TGCAGCGTTGTAGTTTGGGTCCATGAGCAGTTCTTC. Protein sequence: CSVVVWVHEQFF.

The V and J genes are TRBV7-2 and TRBJ1-5; no definite D call. V shed 5 bases and J shed 6 bases, with 11 bases lying between them. Germline CDR1 is SGHTA and CDR2 is FQGNSA. There are 13 residues in the CDR3. The CDR3 DNA follows: TGTGCCAGCAGCCCTCTTCTGGGTCAGCCCCAGCATTTT. As protein: CASSPLLGQPQHF.

The CDR3 DNA reads as TGTGCCAGCAGTGACCCATTTGGGACAGGGACCACTGAAGCTTTCTTT. Protein: CASSDPFGTGTTEAFF. This chain uses TRBV6-1 with TRBJ1-1; TRBD1 matches 9 bases. V was clipped by 3 bases and J by 4 bases; unmatched bases: 9. This CDR3 comprises 16 residues. Germline V gene lookup returns CDR1 MNHNS and CDR2 SASEGT.

The chain recombines TRBV6-5 with TRBJ1-5; TRBD1 agrees at 9 bases. V was pared by 0 bases and J by 5 bases, with 5 bases of the junction left unmatched. Germline V gene data show CDR1 as MNHEY and CDR2 as SVGAGI. CDR3 length: 16 amino acids. CDR3 nucleotide sequence: TGTGCCAGCAGTTACTCGGCGGGACAGGGTCATCAGCCCCAGCATTTT. Translating it yields CASSYSAGQGHQPQHF.

The rearrangement uses TRBV20-1 and TRBJ1-1, with D hard to call. V lost 3 bases to trimming and J lost 1 base, with 6 bases between them. This CDR3 region has 12 residues. The germline gives CDR1 DFQATT, CDR2 SNEGSKA (reference sequence). CDR3 sequence reads: CSASFWNTEAFF. The CDR3 nucleotides read TGCAGTGCTAGTTTTTGGAACACTGAAGCTTTCTTT.

This chain joins TRBV2 and TRBJ1-2; D gene ambiguous. In germline, CDR1 is SNHLY, CDR2 FYNNEI. V lost 6 bases to trimming and J lost 0 bases, with 8 bases between them. The CDR3 spans 13 residues. The CDR3 coding sequence is TGTGCCAGCAGCCACGGGGCTAACTATGGCTACACCTTC. It codes for CASSHGANYGYTF.

V gene TRBV24-1 combines with J gene TRBJ2-3, with D possibly being TRBD2 (6 bases). Germline CDR1 is KGHDR and CDR2 is SFDVKD. The length of the CDR3 is 15 residues. Trimming took off 5 bases at V and 2 bases at J, with 13 bases between the two ends. CDR3 region: CATSGRGDLTDTQYF. The CDR3 DNA follows: TGTGCCACCAGTGGGCGCGGGGATCTCACAGATACGCAGTATTTT.

The chain combines TRBV6-5 with TRBJ1-2; 8 bases agree with TRBD1. V shed 0 bases and J 6 bases; nucleotides not matched to a gene: 9. The CDR3 sequence is 16 residues long. The germline V gene has CDR1 MNHEY and CDR2 SVGAGI. CDR3 sequence reads: CASSYSVVRGPDGYTF. The CDR3, as DNA: TGTGCCAGCAGTTACTCCGTTGTCAGGGGGCCTGATGGCTACACCTTC.

The sample holds one count of this clone. V and J are TRBV30 and TRBJ2-3; TRBD1 might be the D (6 bases). This CDR3 is built from 14 residues. Between the trimmed V and J ends, which lost 1 base and 2 bases, there was a span of 10 bases. Per the germline V gene, CDR1 is GTSNPN and CDR2 is SVGIG (reference sequence). CDR3 sequence reads: CAWSETGYTDTQYF. CDR3 DNA sequence: TGTGCCTGGAGTGAAACAGGGTACACAGATACGCAGTATTTT.

CDR3 amino acids: CASKTGSNEQFF. CDR3 coding DNA: TGCGCCAGCAAAACAGGGAGCAATGAGCAGTTCTTC. This rearrangement joins TRBV23-1 to TRBJ2-1; possible D gene TRBD1, 6 bases. TRBV23-1 is an ORF, with its function uncertain. CDR3 length: 12 amino acids. Trimming cost V 7 bases and J 6 bases, with 10 bases left between them.

The genes are TRBV5-4 and TRBJ1-2; D unclear. CDR3 size: 13 residues. The germline CDR1 and CDR2 sequences are SGHNT and YYREEE (reference sequence). The V gene lost 0 bases and the J gene lost 4 bases, with 7 bases spanning the gap. The CDR3: CASSLGIFYGYTF. The DNA for the CDR3 is TGTGCCAGCAGCTTGGGAATTTTCTATGGCTACACCTTC.

The V and J genes are TRBV18 and TRBJ1-3, with 9 bases matching TRBD1. Germline CDR1 is KGHSH and CDR2 is LQKENI. The CDR3 runs to 17 residues. The V segment lost 3 bases and the J segment 8 bases; nucleotides outside the gene matches: 14. The CDR3 region is CASSPKNLGQGIDTIYF. In DNA form, the CDR3 reads TGTGCCAGCTCACCTAAAAACCTAGGACAGGGGATCGACACCATATATTTT.

V gene TRBV29-1 combines with J gene TRBJ1-1; perhaps TRBD1 as D (5 bases). Germline CDR1 is SQVTM and CDR2 is ANQGSEA. CDR3 length: 14 amino acids. The V end was cut by 4 bases, the J end by 0 bases, with 12 bases between. CDR3 in DNA: TGCAGCGTTGGGGACGGTAGCATGAACACTGAAGCTTTCTTT. It encodes CSVGDGSMNTEAFF.